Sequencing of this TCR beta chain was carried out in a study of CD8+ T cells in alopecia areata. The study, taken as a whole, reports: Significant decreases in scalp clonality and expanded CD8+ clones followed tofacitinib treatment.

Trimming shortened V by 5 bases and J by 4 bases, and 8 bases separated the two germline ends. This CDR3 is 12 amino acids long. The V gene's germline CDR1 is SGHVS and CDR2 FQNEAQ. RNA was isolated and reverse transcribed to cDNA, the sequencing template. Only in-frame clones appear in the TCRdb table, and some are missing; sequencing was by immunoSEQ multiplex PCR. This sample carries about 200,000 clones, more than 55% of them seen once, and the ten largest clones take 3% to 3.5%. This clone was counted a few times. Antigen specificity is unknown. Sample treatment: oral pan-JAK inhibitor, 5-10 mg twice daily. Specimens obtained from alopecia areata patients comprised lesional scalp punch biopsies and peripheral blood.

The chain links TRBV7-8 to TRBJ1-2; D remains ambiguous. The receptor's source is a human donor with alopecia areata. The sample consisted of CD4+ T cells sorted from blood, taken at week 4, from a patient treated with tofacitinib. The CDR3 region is CASSAGGYGYTF. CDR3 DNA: TGTGCCAGCAGCGCGGGAGGCTATGGCTACACCTTC.